This T cell receptor (beta chain) was profiled in a study of blood T cell repertoires in COVID-19. Turning to the study itself: The analysed material was cDNA or gDNA that came from T cells, B-cell-depleted T cells, or PBMCs.

Original methodology: Nucleated cell number was recorded as an estimate derived from reference gene primer amplification. The repertoire was sequenced with immunoSEQ multiplex PCR; TCRdb's copy has only in-frame clones and lacks some. V and J calls and clone size come straight from that table; D and trimming were deduced from the DNA. Here the sample spans 250,000 to 300,000 clones, 80% to 90% being singletons. The junction had 6 bases not matched to a gene; V was cut back by 5 bases and J by 5 bases. Germline V gene lookup returns CDR1 SGHRS and CDR2 YFSETQ. The length of the CDR3 is 14 residues. All enrollees were roughly 18 to 100 years old and from some 24 US areas.

Sequenced input: PBMCs or T cells enriched from blood (not recorded which). The receptor's source is a man aged 25-45 years with acute COVID-19. The J gene is TRBJ2-2, the V gene TRBV5-1; 7 nucleotides line up with TRBD2. CDR3 amino acids: CASRVTAGTGELFF. CDR3 DNA sequence: TGCGCCAGCAGGGTGACAGCGGGGACCGGGGAGCTGTTTTTT.